These T cell receptor beta chains were read from a single sample in a study of synovial regulatory T cells in juvenile arthritis. The method was immunoSEQ multiplex PCR; TCRdb's version includes in-frame clones alone and lacks a portion of them. In all, the sample yields 8,000 to 10,000 clones. The sequencing input was Treg cells from blood. These receptors originate from a donor aged 2-35 years with juvenile idiopathic arthritis. Both conserved end residues are part of each CDR3. The order of the fields is clone size, V gene, J gene, CDR3 protein. A row's size may be missing; if present it is once, few, many or a size class.

clone size: .; V gene: TRBV7-9; J gene: TRBJ1-2; CDR3 protein: CASSPMQGTYGYTF
clone size: .; V gene: TRBV5-1; J gene: TRBJ2-6; CDR3 protein: CASSLDARKGASGANVLTF
clone size: .; V gene: TRBV4-1; J gene: TRBJ2-1; CDR3 protein: CASSQTSGAYNEQFF
clone size: .; V gene: TRBV19; J gene: TRBJ2-3; CDR3 protein: CASSSGRTWGDTQYF
clone size: .; V gene: TRBV15; J gene: TRBJ1-5; CDR3 protein: CATSRGQGLTQHF
clone size: medium-sized; V gene: TRBV19; J gene: TRBJ1-6; CDR3 protein: CAVGAPFTLHF
clone size: .; V gene: TRBV7-2; J gene: TRBJ2-7; CDR3 protein: CASSIAGGPRYEQYF
clone size: .; V gene: TRBV5-6; J gene: TRBJ1-3; CDR3 protein: CASSLYRFPSGNTIYF
clone size: .; V gene: TRBV2; J gene: TRBJ1-1; CDR3 protein: CASSEQEGVSTEAFF
clone size: .; V gene: TRBV12-5; J gene: TRBJ2-7; CDR3 protein: CASGLVVGGEYSYEQYF
clone size: .; V gene: TRBV5-6; J gene: TRBJ2-7; CDR3 protein: CASSLVSAPAEQYF
clone size: .; V gene: TRBV21-1; J gene: TRBJ1-2; CDR3 protein: CASSKVTAPNGYTF
clone size: .; V gene: TRBV7-9; J gene: TRBJ2-6; CDR3 protein: CASSFTGVYGANVLTF
clone size: .; V gene: TRBV12-5; J gene: TRBJ1-5; CDR3 protein: CASGVDSNQPQHF
clone size: .; V gene: TRBV10-2; J gene: TRBJ1-1; CDR3 protein: CASSLGQPNTEAFF
clone size: .; V gene: TRBV28; J gene: TRBJ1-2; CDR3 protein: CASSFGVGMNGYTF